Presented here are 25 T cell receptor beta chains from one specimen sequenced in a study of cytomegalovirus exposure and HLA in healthy donors. Amplification used 60 Vbeta primers and 13 Jbeta primers. Generated by immunoSEQ multiplex PCR, the TCRdb table keeps only in-frame clones and is missing some. The sample records about 160,000 clones, roughly 80% being singletons. The sequenced material came from PBMCs. The receptors stem from a young man in good health and CMV-seropositive.

The gene calls are TRBV5-6 and TRBJ1-6, with D possibly TRBD1 on 5 matching bases. The germline V gene encodes CDR1 SGHDT and CDR2 YYEEEE. The CDR3 is made up of 14 amino acids. With 0 bases removed from V and 7 bases from J, the gap between germline ends came to 8 bases. Written as DNA, the CDR3 is TGTGCCAGCAGCTTGGCCGGGGGGAATTCACCCCTCCACTTT. Translated, it gives CASSLAGGNSPLHF.

The rearrangement uses TRBV7-9 and TRBJ2-3, with unresolved D. The V gene lost 5 bases and the J gene lost 3 bases, with 6 bases spanning the gap. Germline V gene data show CDR1 as SEHNR and CDR2 as FQNEAQ (reference sequence). CDR3 length: 12 amino acids. The CDR3 DNA reads as TGTGCCAGCAGCCTAAGTACAGATACGCAGTATTTT. Protein sequence: CASSLSTDTQYF.

This clone was detected only a few times. CDR3 in DNA: TGTGCCAGCAGTGATGGGCGGGGGGGCCCTGAGACCCAGTACTTC. Translating gives CASSDGRGGPETQYF. The chain recombines TRBV2 with TRBJ2-5, with 9 bases identical to TRBD2. V gave up 3 bases and J gave up 5 bases; unmatched junction bases: 7. This CDR3 is 15 amino acids long. CDR1 and CDR2 (germline): SNHLY, FYNNEI.

This chain links TRBV5-4 with TRBJ1-1, with TRBD1 as a possible D gene (5 bases). Trimming pared 3 bases from V and 1 base from J, leaving 13 bases between. The germline V gene encodes CDR1 SGHNT and CDR2 YYREEE (reference sequence). There are 15 residues in the CDR3. CDR3 sequence (DNA): TGTGCCAGCAGCTCAGCCTTGACAGCGAACACTGAAGCTTTCTTT. It is translated as CASSSALTANTEAFF.

The chain has TRBV7-8 and TRBJ1-1; 9 nucleotides match TRBD1. The germline CDR1 and CDR2 sequences are SGHVS and FQNEAQ. Trimming cost V 4 bases and J 5 bases; bases outside gene matches: 8. The CDR3 length is 15 residues. The chain's CDR3 is CASSYQTGGITEAFF. CDR3 sequence (DNA): TGTGCCAGCAGCTATCAGACAGGGGGGATTACTGAAGCTTTCTTT. The full variable domain, rest sourced from reference TRBV7-8 and TRBJ1-1, is GAGVSQSPRYKVAKRGQDVALRCDPISGHVSLFWYQQALGQGPEFLTYFQNEAQLDKSGLPSDRFFAERPEGSVSTLKIQRTQQEDSAVYLCASSYQTGGITEAFFGQGTRLTVV.

This rearrangement joins TRBV9 to TRBJ2-3; TRBD1 is a possible D gene (5 bases). The CDR3 has 15 residues. V gave up 4 bases and J gave up 0 bases, with 12 bases separating them. Germline V gene data show CDR1 as SGDLS and CDR2 as YYNGEE. Written as DNA, the CDR3 is TGTGCCAGCAGCTCACGGACAACTAGCACAGATACGCAGTATTTT. Its protein is CASSSRTTSTDTQYF. Drawing the rest from reference TRBV9 and TRBJ2-3, the complete variable domain is DSGVTQTPKHLITATGQRVTLRCSPRSGDLSVYWYQQSLDQGLQFLIQYYNGEERAKGNILERFSAQQFPDLHSELNLSSLELGDSALYFCASSSRTTSTDTQYFGPGTRLTVL.

This clone was picked up one time. This sequence joins TRBV14 and TRBJ2-1; tentatively, D is TRBD2 (5 bases). The CDR3 runs to 16 residues. Germline CDR1 SGHDN, CDR2 FVKESK. Trimming shortened V by 4 bases and J by 1 base, and 14 bases separated the two germline ends. The CDR3, as DNA: TGTGCCAGCAGCCCCTGGAGGCTGGGTTCCTACAATGAGCAGTTCTTC. It is translated as CASSPWRLGSYNEQFF.

V gene TRBV28 combines with J gene TRBJ2-7; TRBD2 agrees at 9 bases. The CDR3 runs to 14 residues. Germline lookup yields CDR1 MDHEN and CDR2 SYDVKM. After removal of 7 bases from V and 2 bases from J, the junction contained 6 bases not matched to a gene. This CDR3 is CASTVAGATYEQYF. In DNA, the CDR3 is TGTGCCAGCACCGTAGCGGGGGCCACCTACGAGCAGTACTTC.

The table lists this clone with a few counts. The genes are TRBV27 and TRBJ1-2; 8 bases align to TRBD1. Germline CDR1 MNHEY, CDR2 SMNVEV (reference sequence). V was pared by 3 bases and J by 2 bases, with 8 bases of the junction left unmatched. The CDR3 runs 16 residues. As DNA, the CDR3 is TGTGCCAGCAGTTTTTCGCAGGGGGCCCGAAACTATGGCTACACCTTC. This translates into CASSFSQGARNYGYTF.

This sequence joins TRBV9 and TRBJ2-2, with D tentatively TRBD2 (7 bases). Germline loops: CDR1 SGDLS, CDR2 YYNGEE. The V and J ends lost 4 bases and 4 bases respectively, with 14 bases between them. This CDR3 has 15 amino acids. CDR3 amino acids: CASSLGGPGTGELFF. In DNA form, the CDR3 reads TGTGCCAGCAGCCTGGGGGGGCCGGGCACCGGGGAGCTGTTTTTT.

This clone was detected only a few times. Other DNA sequences from this sample encode an identical CDR3 as well. V usage is TRBV6-4 and J usage is TRBJ2-3; TRBD2 agrees at 8 bases. V shed 0 bases, J shed 1 base, and the junction held 0 bases outside the gene matches. There are 15 residues in the CDR3. The germline V gene encodes CDR1 MRHNA and CDR2 SNTAGT. The DNA of the CDR3 is TGTGCCAGCAGTGACTCGCGGGGGGGCACAGATACGCAGTATTTT. It codes for CASSDSRGGTDTQYF.

The V call is TRBV11-2, the J call TRBJ2-7; no reliable D call. Germline values: CDR1 SGHAT, CDR2 FQNNGV. Trimming left V 0 bases short and J 4 bases short, with 10 bases between. This CDR3 has 14 residues. The chain's CDR3 is CASSLDGSQYEQYF. The CDR3 bases are TGTGCCAGCAGCTTAGATGGCAGTCAATACGAGCAGTACTTC. The entire variable domain, with the rest obtained from reference TRBV11-2 and TRBJ2-7, is as follows: EAGVAQSPRYKIIEKRQSVAFWCNPISGHATLYWYQQILGQGPKLLIQFQNNGVVDDSQLPKDRFSAERLKGVDSTLKIQPAKLEDSAVYLCASSLDGSQYEQYFGPGTRLTVT.

The chain recombines TRBV5-6 with TRBJ1-4; TRBD1 might be the D (6 bases). CDR3 length: 15 residues. Germline assignment: CDR1 SGHDT and CDR2 YYEEEE. V was clipped by 3 bases and J by 7 bases, with 16 bases between them. The CDR3: CASSSRDRYLEKLFF. In DNA form, the CDR3 reads TGTGCCAGCAGCTCACGCGACAGGTACCTTGAAAAACTGTTTTTT.

The V gene is TRBV19, the J gene TRBJ2-1; D gene ambiguous. Germline V CDR1 and CDR2: LNHDA, SQIVND (reference sequence). This CDR3 is 17 amino acids long. The V gene lost 1 base and the J gene lost 0 bases, with 13 bases spanning the gap. The CDR3 sequence: CASSIAVSSSSYNEQFF. For the CDR3, the DNA is TGTGCCAGTAGTATAGCGGTATCCTCGAGCTCCTACAATGAGCAGTTCTTC.

J is TRBJ2-1 and V is TRBV25-1, with D possibly matching TRBD2 (6 bases). The CDR3 has 16 residues. Germline assignment: CDR1 MGHDK and CDR2 SYGVNS. The V end lost 4 bases, the J end lost 0 bases, and 13 bases lay between the germline ends. In DNA form, the CDR3 reads TGTGCCAGCAGTGCTGAGACGGGGGTCTCCTACAATGAGCAGTTCTTC. Amino acid sequence: CASSAETGVSYNEQFF.

This sequence joins TRBV10-3 and TRBJ2-5; D is possibly TRBD1 (6 bases). This CDR3 has 15 amino acids. Per the germline V gene, CDR1 is ENHRY and CDR2 is SYGVKD. Trimming removed 2 bases from V and 5 bases from J, with 15 bases in between. The CDR3 coding sequence is TGTGCCATCAGTGAGCGGACAGAGGCCCGGGAGACCCAGTACTTC. Amino acid sequence: CAISERTEARETQYF.

This rearrangement joins TRBV27 to TRBJ1-2; 8 bases match TRBD1. Germline V lookup: CDR1 MNHEY, CDR2 SMNVEV (reference sequence). V was clipped by 5 bases and J by 8 bases; unmatched bases: 7. There are 13 residues in the CDR3. CDR3 sequence (DNA): TGTGCCAGCAGTCCAGAGACAGGGGACGGCTACACCTTC. It is translated as CASSPETGDGYTF.

The chain joins TRBV7-9 to TRBJ2-5, with 7 bases identical to TRBD2. CDR3 length equals 15 residues. Looked up from germline, CDR1 is SEHNR and CDR2 is FQNEAQ (reference sequence). After removal of 1 base from V and 1 base from J, the junction contained 3 bases not matched to a gene. As DNA, the CDR3 is TGTGCCAGCAGCTTAGGGGGAGGGGCCCAAGAGACCCAGTACTTC. Translating gives CASSLGGGAQETQYF.

The chain has TRBV6-4 and TRBJ1-2; 8 bases are a match to TRBD1. Looked up from germline, CDR1 is MRHNA and CDR2 is SNTAGT. The CDR3 extends over 14 amino acids. The junction had 3 bases not matched to a gene; V was cut back by 2 bases and J by 4 bases. CDR3 in amino acids: CASSDAGQVYGYTF. DNA of the CDR3: TGTGCCAGCAGTGACGCGGGACAGGTCTATGGCTACACCTTC.

The V and J genes are TRBV27 and TRBJ2-1, with D perhaps matching TRBD2 (5 bases). CDR3 length: 15 residues. From germline, CDR1 is MNHEY and CDR2 SMNVEV (reference sequence). V lost 2 bases and J lost 3, with 11 bases in between. The CDR3 nucleotides read TGTGCCAGCAGTTTAAGAGGGTGGGTCTACAATGAGCAGTTCTTC. Its protein product is CASSLRGWVYNEQFF.

CDR3 bases: TGTGCCAGCAGCGCGACAGGGGGTAGTTCACCCCTCCACTTT. This encodes CASSATGGSSPLHF. This sequence joins TRBV9 and TRBJ1-6, with 9 bases matching TRBD1. The CDR3 runs to 14 residues. The V gene's germline CDR1 is SGDLS and CDR2 YYNGEE. Losses at the gene ends were 3 bases for V and 9 bases for J; bases not matched to a gene: 4. Together with reference TRBV9 and TRBJ1-6, the CDR3 gives the full variable domain: DSGVTQTPKHLITATGQRVTLRCSPRSGDLSVYWYQQSLDQGLQFLIQYYNGEERAKGNILERFSAQQFPDLHSELNLSSLELGDSALYFCASSATGGSSPLHFGNGTRLTVT.

The J gene is TRBJ2-7, the V gene TRBV7-9, with 7 bases matching TRBD1. J was trimmed by 0 bases and V by 5 bases; bases with no gene match: 13. CDR1 is SEHNR and CDR2 is FQNEAQ in the germline V gene (reference sequence). CDR3 length: 17 residues. The CDR3, as DNA: TGTGCCAGCAGCCACCGCTCGACAGGGCCGAGCTCCTACGAGCAGTACTTC. Translating gives CASSHRSTGPSSYEQYF.

The rearrangement uses TRBV4-1 and TRBJ1-4; D gene uncertain. Trimming stripped 0 bases from V and 2 bases from J, with 7 bases between. CDR3 length equals 15 residues. Germline CDR1 reads MGHRA; CDR2 reads YSYEKL. This CDR3 reads CASSQDRQTNEKLFF. As DNA, the CDR3 is TGCGCCAGCAGCCAAGATCGCCAGACTAATGAAAAACTGTTTTTT.

In this sample, this clone turned up a few times. V gene TRBV6-5 combines with J gene TRBJ2-3; 8 bases are a match to TRBD2. Unmatched junction bases numbered 2, after V lost 6 bases and J lost 6 bases. There are 12 residues in the CDR3. Germline V CDR1 and CDR2: MNHEY, SVGAGI. This CDR3 is CASSRLADTQYF. CDR3 sequence (DNA): TGTGCCAGCAGCCGACTAGCGGATACGCAGTATTTT.

This clone came up once. The J gene is TRBJ1-1, the V gene TRBV28; D remains unclear. The germline gives CDR1 MDHEN, CDR2 SYDVKM. CDR3 length: 12 amino acids. The V gene lost 7 bases and the J gene lost 5 bases, with 11 bases spanning the gap. The CDR3 nucleotides read TGTGCCAGCACCTCGGGGAGGACTGAAGCTTTCTTT. The encoded protein is CASTSGRTEAFF.